This T cell receptor beta chain came from a study of OX40 agonist ivuxolimab in advanced cancers. Whole-study results and caveats: Low normalized T-cell clonal expansion also characterized some of the nonresponders.

In its sample, this clone was seen a few times. Its antigen is unknown. From germline, CDR1 is SGHAT and CDR2 FQNNGV. The CDR3 loop spans 15 amino acids. V gave up 3 bases and J gave up 4 bases, with 13 bases separating them. The assay was immunoSEQ multiplex PCR, and TCRdb's table has in-frame clones only and misses some. The sample yields about 35,000 clones, approximately 79% seen once. The rearrangement uses TRBV11-2 and TRBJ2-1; either TRBD1 or TRBD2 may fit D (5 bases each). Sequenced material: CD4+ or CD8+ T cells sorted from blood, taken in a trial of the OX40 agonist ivuxolimab. The sequence came from an adult with an advanced solid tumor such as melanoma, head and neck, liver or kidney cancer. The CDR3 is CASSFRGLLYNEQFF. CDR3 sequence (DNA): TGTGCCAGCAGCTTCCGGGGCCTACTGTACAATGAGCAGTTCTTC. The full variable domain, completed using reference TRBV11-2 and TRBJ2-1, is EAGVAQSPRYKIIEKRQSVAFWCNPISGHATLYWYQQILGQGPKLLIQFQNNGVVDDSQLPKDRFSAERLKGVDSTLKIQPAKLEDSAVYLCASSFRGLLYNEQFFGPGTRLTVL.